What follows are 9 T cell receptor beta chains derived from one specimen sequenced in a study of blood T cell repertoires in COVID-19. The protocol was immunoSEQ multiplex PCR, while the TCRdb copy is restricted to in-frame clones and leaves out a portion. The sample includes more than 150,000 clones, about 77% of them seen just once. What was sequenced was peripheral blood. These receptors were taken from an elderly woman with acute or convalescent COVID-19.

The rearrangement links TRBV7-2 to TRBJ2-1; possibly TRBD1 for D (6 bases). CDR1 is SGHTA, CDR2 FQGNSA, per germline. The V end was cut by 6 bases, the J end by 4 bases, with 16 bases between. CDR3 length: 15 residues. CDR3 loop: CASRRGQGSYNEQFF. The CDR3 nucleotides are TGTGCCAGCAGAAGGGGCCAGGGGAGTTACAATGAGCAGTTCTTC. Based on the CDR3 plus reference TRBV7-2 and TRBJ2-1, the full variable domain is GAGVSQSPSNKVTEKGKDVELRCDPISGHTALYWYRQSLGQGLEFLIYFQGNSAPDKSGLPSDRFSAERTGGSVSTLTIQRTQQEDSAVYLCASRRGQGSYNEQFFGPGTRLTVL.

This clone appeared a few times. The CDR3 reads CASSQDRGIVYEQYF. Written as DNA, the CDR3 is TGCGCCAGCAGCCAAGATAGGGGGATCGTCTACGAGCAGTACTTC. This chain connects TRBV4-1 to TRBJ2-7, with D tentatively TRBD1 (6 bases). Trimming took off 0 bases at V and 3 bases at J, with 12 bases between the two ends. CDR1 is MGHRA, CDR2 YSYEKL, per germline. The CDR3 is 15 amino acids.

The chain couples TRBV7-2 to TRBJ2-1; unclear D gene. Trimming took 1 base from V and 1 from J, leaving 8 bases between them. The CDR3 sequence is 15 residues long. Germline V CDR1 and CDR2: SGHTA, FQGNSA. CDR3 DNA sequence: TGTGCCAGCAGCTTAGGGCAGATGTCCTACAATGAGCAGTTCTTC. This gives the protein CASSLGQMSYNEQFF.

Remarks on this clone: Its ends do not fully match the called genes, so a read error is possible. V and J are TRBV6-5 and TRBJ1-1, with 7 bases aligning to TRBD1. This CDR3 is 11 amino acids long. Germline V lookup: CDR1 MNHEY, CDR2 SVGAGI. CDR3 in DNA: TGTGCCAGCAGCCCGGGGACAGAAGTTTTCTTT. Translation: CASSPGTEVFF.

The V gene is TRBV12-3 or TRBV12-4, the J gene TRBJ2-1; D is possibly TRBD2 (6 bases). V dropped 5 bases and J dropped 5 bases, with 10 bases sitting between them. This CDR3 is built from 13 residues. The CDR3 spells CASSRLEDNEQFF. CDR3 nucleotide sequence: TGTGCCAGCAGTCGACTAGAAGACAATGAGCAGTTCTTC.

This clone was picked up a small number of times. The CDR3 here is CASSPSLGASYEQYF. CDR3 nucleotides: TGTGCCAGCTCACCCTCTTTGGGGGCGAGTTACGAGCAGTACTTC. The chain couples TRBV18 to TRBJ2-7, with D perhaps matching TRBD1 (6 bases). V was trimmed by 3 bases and J by 4 bases, leaving 16 bases between them. The CDR3 is made up of 15 amino acids. CDR1 and CDR2 (germline): KGHSH, LQKENI.

This rearrangement joins TRBV5-1 to TRBJ2-2, with D perhaps matching TRBD2 (5 bases). This CDR3 is 14 amino acids long. With 8 bases removed from V and 2 bases from J, the gap between germline ends came to 13 bases. CDR1 and CDR2 (germline): SGHRS, YFSETQ. CDR3 coding DNA: TGCGCCAGTGGTGGCGGGCCTAACACCGGGGAGCTGTTTTTT. This codes for CASGGGPNTGELFF. Drawing the rest from reference TRBV5-1 and TRBJ2-2, the complete variable domain is KAGVTQTPRYLIKTRGQQVTLSCSPISGHRSVSWYQQTPGQGLQFLFEYFSETQRNKGNFPGRFSGRQFSNSRSEMNVSTLELGDSALYLCASGGGPNTGELFFGEGSRLTVL.

The V call is TRBV11-1, the J call TRBJ1-1; 9 bases line up with TRBD1. This CDR3 is 15 amino acids long. The germline V gene has CDR1 SGHAT and CDR2 FQDESV (reference sequence). V lost 5 bases to trimming and J lost 6 bases; unmatched junction nucleotides: 10. CDR3 region: CASSRGTGPLAEAFF. The CDR3 nucleotides are TGTGCCAGCAGCAGGGGGACAGGGCCTCTGGCTGAAGCTTTCTTT.

The chain couples TRBV29-1 to TRBJ1-1; no clear D gene. Per the germline V gene, CDR1 is SQVTM and CDR2 is ANQGSEA. The CDR3 contains 12 residues. V was trimmed by 4 bases and J by 2 bases, leaving 8 bases between them. The CDR3 region is CSVGRGNTEAFF. The CDR3, as DNA: TGCAGCGTTGGTCGGGGTAACACTGAAGCTTTCTTT.